The 7 T cell receptor beta chains below were found in one sample sequenced in a study of shared clonotypes between healthy human individuals. Libraries were prepared by immunoSEQ multiplex PCR; TCRdb keeps only in-frame clonotypes and omits some of them. The table has about a million clones, 77% seen once. The sample comprised memory CD4+ T cells from PBMCs. Subset given: CD45RA-negative fraction. The receptors stem from a man younger than 35 in good health. Some clones in this sample may be carry-over from other donors' samples.

V is TRBV6-7 and J is TRBJ1-5, with TRBD1 identical over 8 bases. TRBV6-7 is sorted into the ORF group, with uncertain function. This CDR3 is built from 16 residues. The V segment lost 2 bases and the J segment 5 bases; nucleotides outside the gene matches: 8. The CDR3 DNA reads as TGTGCCAGCAGTTACGATGGACAGGGTACGTATCAGCCCCAGCATTTT. Encoded protein: CASSYDGQGTYQPQHF.

In this sample, this clone turned up once. V and J are TRBV5-4 and TRBJ2-5; D remains ambiguous. The CDR3 consists of 12 residues. Germline values: CDR1 SGHNT, CDR2 YYREEE (reference sequence). Trimming pared 3 bases from V and 2 bases from J, leaving 5 bases between. The CDR3 nucleotides read TGTGCCAGCAGCTGGCTACAAGAGACCCAGTACTTC. This gives the protein CASSWLQETQYF. The variable domain in full, with the rest retrieved from reference TRBV5-4 and TRBJ2-5, is ETGVTQSPTHLIKTRGQQVTLRCSSQSGHNTVSWYQQALGQGPQFIFQYYREEENGRGNFPPRFSGLQFPNYSSELNVNALELDDSALYLCASSWLQETQYFGPGTRLLVL.

A single count supports this clone. A junction end diverges from the germline sequence, so it may reflect a read error. The rearrangement links TRBV7-2 to TRBJ2-7, with a possible D match to TRBD2 (5 bases). There are 14 residues in the CDR3. Germline CDR1 SGHTA, CDR2 FQGNSA. CDR3 sequence: CASSLARDLYVQYF. In DNA, the CDR3 is TGTGCCAGCAGCTTAGCTCGGGATCTCTACGTGCAGTACTTC. Full variable domain (remainder filled in from reference TRBV7-2 and TRBJ2-7): GAGVSQSPSNKVTEKGKDVELRCDPISGHTALYWYRQSLGQGLEFLIYFQGNSAPDKSGLPSDRFSAERTGGSVSTLTIQRTQQEDSAVYLCASSLARDLYVQYFGPGTRLTVT.

This clone was counted once. V is TRBV7-9 and J is TRBJ2-6; D unresolved. This CDR3 has 17 amino acids. Germline loops: CDR1 SEHNR, CDR2 FQNEAQ (reference sequence). V shed 0 bases and J shed 0 bases, with 9 bases lying between them. The CDR3 reads CASSLARLASGANVLTF. The CDR3 DNA is TGTGCCAGCAGCTTAGCGCGATTGGCCTCTGGGGCCAACGTCCTGACTTTC.

V gene TRBV28 combines with J gene TRBJ2-1; 7 positions agree with TRBD2. Losses at the gene ends were 8 bases for V and 4 bases for J; bases not matched to a gene: 11. The germline V gene encodes CDR1 MDHEN and CDR2 SYDVKM. The CDR3 runs to 15 residues. The CDR3 nucleotides read TGTGCCAGCGCGACCACTAGCGAAATATACAATGAGCAGTTCTTC. The encoded protein is CASATTSEIYNEQFF.

The J gene is TRBJ2-1, the V gene TRBV4-2; TRBD2 aligns across 9 bases. The CDR3 runs to 18 residues. Germline V gene data show CDR1 as LGHNA and CDR2 as YNFKEQ. V shed 0 bases and J 4 bases; nucleotides not matched to a gene: 10. The CDR3 sequence is CASSQERLLAGIYNEQFF. CDR3 in DNA: TGTGCCAGCAGCCAAGAGCGGTTGCTAGCGGGAATTTACAATGAGCAGTTCTTC.

This clone has just a few counts. V gene TRBV30 combines with J gene TRBJ1-5, with D maybe TRBD1 (5 bases). The CDR3 spans 14 residues. Germline loops: CDR1 GTSNPN, CDR2 SVGIG (reference sequence). The V end was cut by 2 bases, the J end by 2 bases, with 10 bases between. In nucleotides, the CDR3 is TGTGCCTGGAGTAGGCAGGGAGGCAATCAGCCCCAGCATTTT. Encoded protein: CAWSRQGGNQPQHF.